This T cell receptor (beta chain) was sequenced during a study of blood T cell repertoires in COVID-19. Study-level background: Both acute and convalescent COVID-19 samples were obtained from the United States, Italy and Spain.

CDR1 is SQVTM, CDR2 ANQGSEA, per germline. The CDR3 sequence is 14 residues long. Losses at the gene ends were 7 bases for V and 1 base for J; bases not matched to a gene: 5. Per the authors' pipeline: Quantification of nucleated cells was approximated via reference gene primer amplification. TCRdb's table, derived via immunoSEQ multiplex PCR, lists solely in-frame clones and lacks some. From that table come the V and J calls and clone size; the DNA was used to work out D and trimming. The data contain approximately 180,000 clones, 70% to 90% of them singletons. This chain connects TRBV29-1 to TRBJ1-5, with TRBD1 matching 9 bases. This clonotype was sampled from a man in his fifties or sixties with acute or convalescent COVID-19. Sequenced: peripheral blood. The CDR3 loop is CSATTGGSNQPQHF. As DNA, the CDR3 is TGCAGCGCCACCACAGGGGGCAGCAATCAGCCCCAGCATTTT. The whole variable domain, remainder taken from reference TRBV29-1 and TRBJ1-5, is SAVISQKPSRDICQRGTSLTIQCQVDSQVTMMFWYRQQPGQSLTLIATANQGSEATYESGFVIDKFPISRPNLTFSTLTVSNMSPEDSSIYLCSATTGGSNQPQHFGDGTRLSIL.